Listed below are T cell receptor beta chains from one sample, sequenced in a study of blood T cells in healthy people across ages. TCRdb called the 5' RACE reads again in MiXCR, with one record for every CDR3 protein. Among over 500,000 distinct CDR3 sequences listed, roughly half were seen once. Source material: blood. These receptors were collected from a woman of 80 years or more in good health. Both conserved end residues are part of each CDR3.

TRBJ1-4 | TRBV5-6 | CASSQAGRSNEKLFF
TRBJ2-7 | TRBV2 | CASSEQLSSYEQYF
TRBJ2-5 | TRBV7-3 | CASSLREGETQYF
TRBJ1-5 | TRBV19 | CASTDRGGQPQHF
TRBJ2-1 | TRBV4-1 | CASSQPTSGRAYNEQFF
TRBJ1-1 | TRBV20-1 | CSARDRTVNTEAFF
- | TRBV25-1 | CASRLAGGGTQYF
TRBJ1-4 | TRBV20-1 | CSARFYEKLFF
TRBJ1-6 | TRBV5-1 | CASSPQGPYNSPLHF
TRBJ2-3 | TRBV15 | CATSQKGLRTDTQYF
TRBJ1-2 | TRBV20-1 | CSASTQGTLGYTF
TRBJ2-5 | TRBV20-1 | CSASRGRETQYF
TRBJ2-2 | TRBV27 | CASSTTNTGELFF
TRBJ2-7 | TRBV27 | CASSLTGTFGSYEQYF
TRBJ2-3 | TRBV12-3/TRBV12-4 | CASGNLARGGTDTQYF
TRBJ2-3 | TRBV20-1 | CSASGGWSTDTQYF
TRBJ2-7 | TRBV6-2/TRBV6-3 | CASSYQLAGGPAEQYF
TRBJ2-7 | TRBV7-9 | CASSLLDYSYEQYF
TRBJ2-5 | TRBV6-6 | CASSSSAETQYF
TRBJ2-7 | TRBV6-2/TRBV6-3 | CASRHPGPFYEQYF
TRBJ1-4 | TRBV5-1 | CASRKAAEEKLFF
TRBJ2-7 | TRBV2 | CASSGSLLHEQYF
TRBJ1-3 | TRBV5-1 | CAGSYYSVYSGNTIYF
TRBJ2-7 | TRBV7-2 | CASSASGTETYEQYF
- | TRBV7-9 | CASSEDSSPIQETQYF
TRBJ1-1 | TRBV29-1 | CSAIPSGGSRAFF
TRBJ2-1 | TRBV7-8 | CAGGLGTANEQFF
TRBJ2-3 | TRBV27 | CASGGRLDRPDTQYF
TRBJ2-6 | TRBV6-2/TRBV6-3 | CASSNPLGFSGANVLTF
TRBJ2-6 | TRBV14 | CASSQTGANVLTF
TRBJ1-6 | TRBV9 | CASKSGQNSPLHF
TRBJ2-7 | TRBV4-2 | CASRPGLAASYEQYF
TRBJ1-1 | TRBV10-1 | CASSAPGNSEAFF
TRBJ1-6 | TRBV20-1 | CSADGRGLNSPLHF
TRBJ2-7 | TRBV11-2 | CASSSRGSSYEQYF
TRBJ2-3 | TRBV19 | CASRAGLAGVSTDTQYF
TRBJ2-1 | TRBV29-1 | CSVDHGYSEQFF
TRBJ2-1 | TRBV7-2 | CASSHSISNEQFF
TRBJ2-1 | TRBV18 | CASSPLQGARSYNEQFF
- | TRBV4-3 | CASSQDVAGFYYEQYF
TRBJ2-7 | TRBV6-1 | CASTMAGDTYEQYF
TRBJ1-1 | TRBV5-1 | CASSLSPAPSTEAFF
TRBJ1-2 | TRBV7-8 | CASSPGTGPGYTF
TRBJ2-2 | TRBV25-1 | CASSVRERRGLTNTGELFF
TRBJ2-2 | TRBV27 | CASSPRPGSGELFF
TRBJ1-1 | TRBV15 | CATSRGDRSTEAFF
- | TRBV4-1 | CASSQRIRDNEQYF
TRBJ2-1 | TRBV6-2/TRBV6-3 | CASRDPSKREERNEQFF
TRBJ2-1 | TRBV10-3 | CAIAQRGQVEQFF
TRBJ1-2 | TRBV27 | CATLDIRSYGYTF
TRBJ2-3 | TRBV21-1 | CASSRARRKRTDTQYF
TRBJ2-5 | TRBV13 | CASSLVAGEQYF
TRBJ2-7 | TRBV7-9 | CASSSPRGTGPYEQYF